This T cell receptor (beta chain) was found in a study of blood T cell repertoires in COVID-19. Overall study context: Some COVID-19 samples were acute and others convalescent; all came from the United States, Italy and Spain. PBMCs, B-cell-depleted T cells, or T cells provided the cDNA or gDNA that made up the material.

CDR1 is SGHRS and CDR2 is YFSETQ in the germline V gene. The CDR3 loop spans 16 amino acids. Trimming took 0 bases from V and 9 from J; bases not matched to a gene: 8. As originally analysed: Reference gene primers were amplified, and this amplification served to estimate nucleated cell counts. The table came from immunoSEQ multiplex PCR; TCRdb's copy has only in-frame clones and leaves some out. That table supplies the V and J calls and clone size; D and trimming were determined from the DNA. This table holds 150,000 to 200,000 clones, around 80% found once. This clonotype originated in a man aged 55-75 years with active or convalescent COVID-19. Sequencing was done on a sample of peripheral blood. The V and J genes are TRBV5-1 and TRBJ1-6, with TRBD1 identical over 8 bases. The CDR3 here is CASSLVAGGDTSPLHF. CDR3 coding DNA: TGCGCCAGCAGCTTGGTCGCAGGGGGCGATACTTCACCCCTCCACTTT.